This TCR beta chain derives from a study of blood T cell repertoires in COVID-19. Study in general: The study drew acute and convalescent COVID-19 samples from the United States, Italy and Spain.

Assay used: immunoSEQ multiplex PCR; TCRdb lists only in-frame clones, some missing. The sample includes roughly 340,000 clones, around 87% of them seen just once. This clone was observed a single time. Trimming pared 1 base from V and 3 bases from J, leaving 8 bases between. CDR1 LGHDT and CDR2 YNNKEL come from the germline V gene (reference sequence). The CDR3 loop spans 14 amino acids. The material sequenced was peripheral blood. The rearrangement links TRBV3-1 (or the pseudogene TRBV3-2) to TRBJ2-3, with D tentatively TRBD2 (5 bases). The sequence came from a woman in her forties or fifties with COVID-19, enrolled during active disease. CDR3 residues: CASSQVTGTDTQYF. Written as DNA, the CDR3 is TGTGCCAGCAGCCAAGTTACGGGAACAGATACGCAGTATTTT.